The clone carrying this T cell receptor (beta chain) was seen a few times. A read error may be the cause here, since a much bigger clone is one base away. The entry originates in a study of molecular identifiers for immune sequencing clone quantification. Study-wide background: Replicates partitioned RNA from around 18,000 or 91,000 naive CD8 cells into five parts, sequencing four.

One entry per CDR3 protein results from TCRdb running MiXCR on the PCR reads. Of fewer than 350,000 distinct CDR3 sequences in the sample, over 20% were seen once. The ends were cut back, 6 bases at V and 7 bases at J, with 14 bases in the middle. Germline lookup yields CDR1 MNHEY and CDR2 SMNVEV (reference sequence). The CDR3 is 13 residues long. When naive CD8 T cells were sorted, they were gated as CD8+CD4-CCR7+CD45RA+. The chain links TRBV27 to TRBJ2-3; a weak D match, TRBD1 (6 bases). The TCR sequence derives from a human donor in good health. Some libraries in this study had Jurkat cell RNA spiked in. Sequenced sample: naive CD8+ T cells from blood, with Jurkat cell RNA spiked in. Subset specified: FACS-sorted CD8+CD4-CCR7+CD45RA+ naive T cells. CDR3: CASRGIGGHTQYF. In nucleotides, the CDR3 is TGTGCCAGCAGGGGAATAGGGGGACATACGCAGTATTTT.